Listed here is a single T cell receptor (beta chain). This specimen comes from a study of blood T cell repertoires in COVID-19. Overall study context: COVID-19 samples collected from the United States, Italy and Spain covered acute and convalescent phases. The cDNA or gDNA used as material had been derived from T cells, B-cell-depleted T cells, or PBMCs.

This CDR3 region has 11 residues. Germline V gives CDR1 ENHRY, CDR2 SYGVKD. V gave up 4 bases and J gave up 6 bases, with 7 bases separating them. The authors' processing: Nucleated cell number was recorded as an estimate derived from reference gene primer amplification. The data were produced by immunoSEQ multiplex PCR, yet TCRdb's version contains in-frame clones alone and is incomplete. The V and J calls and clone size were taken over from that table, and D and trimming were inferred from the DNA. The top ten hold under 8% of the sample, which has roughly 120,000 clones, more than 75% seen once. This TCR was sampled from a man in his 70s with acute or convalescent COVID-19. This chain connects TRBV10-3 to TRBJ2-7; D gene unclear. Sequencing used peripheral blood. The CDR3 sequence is CAISGNFEQYF. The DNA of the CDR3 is TGTGCCATCAGTGGTAATTTCGAGCAGTACTTC.